What follows are 25 T cell receptor beta chains derived from one specimen sequenced in a study of vaccination and CD4 T cells after COVID-19. The Oncomine TCR Beta short-read assay sequenced DNA from cultured CD4+ T cells. TCRdb called the PCR reads again in MiXCR, with one record for every CDR3 protein. The sample has nearly 15,000 distinct CDR3 sequences; 50% to 65% are singletons. For these receptors, no antigen is known. Regarding treatment: approximately 11-day PBMC culture with coronavirus spike peptide pools or control peptides (ViraFEST assay). Here the sequenced sample was CD4+ T cells from blood, cultured in vitro, taken before SARS-CoV-2 vaccination. The receptors were sampled from a human donor who had recovered from COVID-19.

V gene TRBV30 combines with J gene TRBJ1-2, with a tentative D call TRBD1 (6 bases). Between the trimmed V and J ends, which lost 2 bases and 2 bases, there was a span of 12 bases. Looked up from germline, CDR1 is GTSNPN and CDR2 is SVGIG (reference sequence). The CDR3 sequence is 14 residues long. The CDR3 loop reads CAWSPNTGNYGYTF. The CDR3 DNA reads TGTGCCTGGAGTCCCAACACAGGGAACTATGGCTACACCTTC.

This chain uses TRBV27 with TRBJ1-1; D is uncertain. The CDR3 consists of 13 residues. Trimming stripped 2 bases from V and 5 bases from J, with 9 bases between. From germline, CDR1 is MNHEY and CDR2 SMNVEV (reference sequence). CDR3 protein: CASSLKGFTEAFF. CDR3 coding DNA: TGTGCCAGCAGTTTAAAAGGGTTTACTGAAGCTTTCTTT.

The chain has TRBV20-1 and TRBJ1-6; maybe TRBD1 (5 bases). This CDR3 is built from 13 residues. Deletions cut 6 bases from V and 7 bases from J, with 13 bases between. Germline-derived CDR1 and CDR2 are DFQATT and SNEGSKA (reference sequence). The CDR3 is CSARGTSNSPLHF. CDR3 nucleotides: TGCAGTGCCCGGGGGACTTCCAATTCACCCCTCCACTTT.

This clonotype has just one count. The rearrangement joins TRBV27 to TRBJ2-3; 16 nucleotides line up with TRBD2. There are 18 residues in the CDR3. Germline V gives CDR1 MNHEY, CDR2 SMNVEV (reference sequence). Trimming took 5 bases from V and 3 from J; bases not matched to a gene: 8. CDR3 DNA sequence: TGTGCCAGCAGTGCCGGGACTAGCGGGGGGGCCGGGACAGATACGCAGTATTTT. Its protein is CASSAGTSGGAGTDTQYF.

There are a few counts of this clonotype. This sequence joins TRBV27 and TRBJ2-1, with 9 bases lining up with TRBD2. Germline CDR1 MNHEY, CDR2 SMNVEV (reference sequence). CDR3 size: 13 residues. Germline trimming cut 8 bases from V and 8 bases from J; bases unmatched to any gene: 7. The CDR3 sequence: CASWGSGGYEQFF. The CDR3 DNA sequence: TGTGCCAGCTGGGGTAGCGGGGGCTATGAGCAGTTCTTC.

This clonotype was detected only once. This sequence joins TRBV20-1 and TRBJ2-3, with TRBD2 as a possible D gene (5 bases). CDR1 and CDR2 from the germline V gene are DFQATT and SNEGSKA (reference sequence). The ends were cut back, 6 bases at V and 5 bases at J, with 6 bases in the middle. This CDR3 spans 10 amino acids. CDR3 nucleotide sequence: TGCAGTGCGAGCGGAGATACGCAGTATTTT. It encodes CSASGDTQYF.

V usage is TRBV7-2 and J usage is TRBJ2-7; 9 bases match TRBD2. Losses at the gene ends were 7 bases for V and 3 bases for J; bases not matched to a gene: 10. The CDR3 runs 15 residues. Germline CDR1 and CDR2: SGHTA and FQGNSA. The CDR3 DNA follows: TGTGCCAGCACCCGGGGGGCTAGCGGGATCTACGAGCAGTACTTC. The encoded protein is CASTRGASGIYEQYF.

This chain uses TRBV11-3 with TRBJ2-7, with 10 bases identical to TRBD2. The germline V gene has CDR1 SGHNT and CDR2 YENEEA. The V and J ends lost 5 bases and 2 bases, in that order; junction bases with no gene match: 3. The CDR3 has 14 amino acids. The CDR3 DNA reads TGTGCCAGCAGCAGGACTAGCGGCGCCTACGAGCAGTACTTC. Amino acids: CASSRTSGAYEQYF.

The table lists this clonotype with a count of one. The J gene is TRBJ2-3, the V gene TRBV7-2; D is possibly TRBD1 (5 bases). CDR1 and CDR2 (germline): SGHTA, FQGNSA. V lost 1 base and J lost 1, with 12 bases in between. The CDR3 is 16 residues long. The DNA of the CDR3 is TGTGCCAGCAGCTTAGGAAGGGGCTTAGGCACAGATACGCAGTATTTT. This encodes CASSLGRGLGTDTQYF. Combining the CDR3 with reference TRBV7-2 and TRBJ2-3 gives the whole variable domain GAGVSQSPSNKVTEKGKDVELRCDPISGHTALYWYRQSLGQGLEFLIYFQGNSAPDKSGLPSDRFSAERTGGSVSTLTIQRTQQEDSAVYLCASSLGRGLGTDTQYFGPGTRLTVL.

The chain has TRBV20-1 and TRBJ1-2, with unresolved D. The germline V gene has CDR1 DFQATT and CDR2 SNEGSKA (reference sequence). This CDR3 contains 14 residues. V was cut by 5 bases and J by 1 base, with 14 bases left in between. DNA for the CDR3: TGCAGTGCTCAACAGCCTCCGAGTAACTATGGCTACACCTTC. Residues: CSAQQPPSNYGYTF.

A single count supports this clonotype. The chain recombines TRBV19 with TRBJ1-2; D is unclear. Trimming pared 4 bases from V and 0 bases from J, leaving 12 bases between. Per the germline V gene, CDR1 is LNHDA and CDR2 is SQIVND (reference sequence). The CDR3 loop spans 15 amino acids. CDR3 protein: CASSRRQPTNYGYTF. The CDR3 DNA follows: TGTGCCAGTAGTAGGAGGCAGCCAACTAACTATGGCTACACCTTC.

This chain joins TRBV10-1 and TRBJ1-2; D unresolved. Germline V gene data show CDR1 as WNHNN and CDR2 as SYGVQD (reference sequence). CDR3 length: 13 amino acids. The V end lost 0 bases, the J end lost 2 bases, and 4 bases lay between the germline ends. CDR3 protein: CASSESGNYGYTF. CDR3 sequence (DNA): TGCGCCAGCAGTGAGTCTGGCAACTATGGCTACACCTTC.

The V and J genes are TRBV2 and TRBJ1-5; D is undetermined. The CDR3 consists of 13 residues. CDR1 SNHLY and CDR2 FYNNEI come from the germline V gene. Trimming left V 4 bases short and J 4 bases short, with 8 bases between. The DNA of the CDR3 is TGTGCCAGCAGTGGCCGGGCTAATCAGCCCCAGCATTTT. Its translation is CASSGRANQPQHF.

This clonotype showed up just a few times. V and J are TRBV24-1 and TRBJ1-2; no clear D. The CDR3 consists of 14 residues. V shed 6 bases and J shed 4 bases, with 14 bases lying between them. Per the germline V gene, CDR1 is KGHDR and CDR2 is SFDVKD. In DNA, the CDR3 is TGTGCCACCAGTAAGGGCCCAAACTTCTATGGCTACACCTTC. It translates to CATSKGPNFYGYTF.

This clonotype came up a few times. This rearrangement joins TRBV20-1 to TRBJ1-2; D is unresolved. V shed 7 bases and J shed 3 bases, with 18 bases lying between them. The V gene's germline CDR1 is DFQATT and CDR2 SNEGSKA (reference sequence). The CDR3 has 14 amino acids. CDR3 region: CSVRDGDVYYGYTF. For the CDR3, the DNA is TGCAGTGTCAGAGACGGAGATGTGTACTATGGCTACACCTTC.

This chain connects TRBV28 to TRBJ1-2, with TRBD1 identical over 7 bases. The CDR3 has 15 residues. J gave up 9 bases and V 3 bases, and 13 bases lay outside the gene matches. Germline V CDR1 and CDR2: MDHEN, SYDVKM. The CDR3 protein is CASSLDSRDSFRYTF. The CDR3 DNA sequence: TGTGCCAGCAGTTTGGATTCCCGGGACAGCTTCCGCTACACCTTC.

The chain uses TRBV27 and TRBJ1-2, with 10 positions matching TRBD1. Germline V gives CDR1 MNHEY, CDR2 SMNVEV (reference sequence). V trimming: 4 bases; J trimming: 6 bases; junction bases outside the gene matches: 14. The CDR3 covers 17 residues. The DNA of the CDR3 is TGTGCCAGCAGTTCTCGACAGGGGGCTTTTATCTTCCATGGCTACACCTTC. Encoded protein: CASSSRQGAFIFHGYTF.

The chain has TRBV7-3 and TRBJ1-1; no firm D call. With 5 bases removed from V and 1 base from J, the gap between germline ends came to 8 bases. Germline V CDR1 and CDR2: SGHTA, FQGTGA. The CDR3 has 13 amino acids. CDR3 sequence reads: CASSVSRNTEAFF. The DNA of the CDR3 is TGTGCCAGCAGCGTAAGTAGGAACACTGAAGCTTTCTTT. The complete variable domain, with remaining parts taken from reference TRBV7-3 and TRBJ1-1, reads GAGVSQTPSNKVTEKGKYVELRCDPISGHTALYWYRQSLGQGPEFLIYFQGTGAADDSGLPNDRFFAVRPEGSVSTLKIQRTERGDSAVYLCASSVSRNTEAFFGQGTRLTVV.

The gene calls are TRBV20-1 and TRBJ1-1; D remains ambiguous. Trimming removed 5 bases at V and 3 bases at J, with 16 bases between. The CDR3 is 14 amino acids. Germline V gene lookup returns CDR1 DFQATT and CDR2 SNEGSKA (reference sequence). DNA for the CDR3: TGCAGTGCTCTGACACACTCGGTACACACTGAAGCTTTCTTT. Its protein product is CSALTHSVHTEAFF.

Worth noting for this clonotype: Germline and junction disagree at one end, which may indicate a read error. This CDR3 is CSARDFPGAGF. The CDR3 DNA is TGCAGTGCTAGAGATTTCCCGGGTGCAGGCTTC. This chain joins TRBV20-1 and TRBJ2-7; D is uncertain. The germline CDR1 and CDR2 sequences are DFQATT and SNEGSKA (reference sequence). The CDR3 spans 11 residues.

This chain uses TRBV6-1 with TRBJ2-7; D gene uncertain. The CDR3 consists of 14 residues. Trimming took 7 bases from V and 4 from J, leaving 17 bases between them. Germline-derived CDR1 and CDR2 are MNHNS and SASEGT. The CDR3 is CASTSHRTPYEQYF. The CDR3, as DNA: TGTGCCAGCACCTCCCACCGGACGCCTTACGAGCAGTACTTC.

The V and J genes are TRBV27 and TRBJ2-3, with D hard to call. V lost 2 bases, J lost 3 bases, and 6 bases lay in between. CDR1 MNHEY and CDR2 SMNVEV come from the germline V gene (reference sequence). The CDR3 runs to 13 residues. CDR3 loop: CASSLKRTDTQYF. For the CDR3, the DNA is TGTGCCAGCAGTTTAAAAAGGACAGATACGCAGTATTTT.

This chain uses TRBV11-3 with TRBJ2-1; the D is unclear. V was cut by 3 bases and J by 8 bases, with 5 bases left in between. There are 11 residues in the CDR3. The germline V gene encodes CDR1 SGHNT and CDR2 YENEEA. The CDR3 protein is CASSFFDEQFF. The CDR3 nucleotides are TGTGCCAGCAGCTTTTTCGATGAGCAGTTCTTC.

This chain links TRBV20-1 with TRBJ1-1, with D perhaps matching TRBD1 (6 bases). The V gene's germline CDR1 is DFQATT and CDR2 SNEGSKA (reference sequence). Trimming removed 6 bases at V and 1 base at J, with 9 bases between. The CDR3 loop spans 12 amino acids. The CDR3 reads CSAPRGNTEAFF. The CDR3 coding sequence is TGCAGTGCCCCCAGGGGGAACACTGAAGCTTTCTTT.

The chain joins TRBV20-1 to TRBJ2-5; D is possibly TRBD1 or TRBD2 (5 bases each). The CDR3 runs to 15 residues. V lost 5 bases and J lost 4, with 20 bases in between. CDR1 and CDR2 from the germline V gene are DFQATT and SNEGSKA (reference sequence). This CDR3 is CSAERPLGAGETQYF. Written as DNA, the CDR3 is TGCAGTGCTGAGAGGCCCCTAGGGGCGGGAGAGACCCAGTACTTC.